The T cell receptor (beta chain) under discussion was sequenced for a study of CD8+ T cells in alopecia areata. Germline loops: CDR1 SGHRS, CDR2 YFSETQ. The CDR3 spans 14 residues. The J segment lost 5 bases and the V segment lost 2 bases, leaving 5 bases of the junction unmatched. In the case of this clone: The antigen remains undetermined.

Treatment described: oral pan-JAK inhibitor, 5-10 mg twice daily. As the sequencing template, cDNA was produced by extracting RNA and reverse transcribing it. This table comes from immunoSEQ multiplex PCR, and its TCRdb copy is limited to in-frame clones, with some not included. Here the sample spans about 260,000 clones, about 62% being singletons. Study observations and caveats: Scalp clonality, along with expanded CD8+ clones among the top 100, was significantly decreased by tofacitinib.

This sequence was found in a human donor with alopecia areata. This specimen was CD4+ T cells sorted from blood, taken at week 52, from a patient treated with tofacitinib. V gene TRBV5-1 combines with J gene TRBJ1-1; 8 nucleotides align to TRBD1. CDR3 in amino acids: CASSFDRGNTEAFF. CDR3 sequence (DNA): TGCGCCAGCAGCTTCGACAGGGGAAATACTGAAGCTTTCTTT.